This T cell receptor (beta chain) was obtained from a study of STAT5B mutations in CD4+ large granular lymphocyte leukemia. Findings and limits, study-wide: Compared with healthy controls (2/35), patient top clones favored TRBV06 (8/27).

CDR1 is ENHRY, CDR2 SYGVKD, per germline. V was shortened by 8 bases and J by 5 bases, with 15 bases between the two germline ends. The CDR3 loop spans 13 amino acids. This was a survey-level run. The protocol was immunoSEQ multiplex PCR, while the TCRdb copy is restricted to in-frame clones and leaves out a portion. Among tens of thousands of clones listed, 65% to 70% were seen once. On this clone itself: Its antigen is as yet unknown.

The sequence came from a human donor in good health. The sequencing sample was made of CD4+ T cells from blood buffy coats. V usage is TRBV10-3 and J usage is TRBJ2-5; D is perhaps TRBD2 (6 bases). In nucleotides, the CDR3 is TGTGCCATCGCGGGACGGCCTATCGAGACCCAGTACTTC. Its translation: CAIAGRPIETQYF.